These 5 T cell receptor beta chains were all obtained from the same sample, sequenced in a study of T-cell reconstitution after alpha-beta-depleted transplantation in children. Unique molecular identifiers tagged the TCRbeta library. TCRdb ran MiXCR on the PCR reads and lists one entry per CDR3 protein. This table holds around 370,000 distinct CDR3 sequences, 10% found once. Specimen: PBMCs from the stem cell graft donor, collected from the stem cell graft. Receptors were obtained from a human donor who donated a stem cell graft to a child with acute lymphoblastic leukemia.

The V call is TRBV6-7, the J call TRBJ1-5, with 7 bases that match TRBD1. TRBV6-7 is an ORF for which the function is uncertain. V gave up 8 bases and J gave up 6 bases; unmatched junction bases: 7. CDR3 length: 13 amino acids. The CDR3 sequence: CASGDRDTQPQHF. The CDR3 DNA reads as TGTGCCAGCGGAGACAGGGATACTCAGCCCCAGCATTTT.

This clonotype was seen repeatedly, ten times or more. The rearrangement joins TRBV7-9 to TRBJ2-7; D not certain. The V gene lost 5 bases and the J gene lost 1 base, with 12 bases spanning the gap. Looked up from germline, CDR1 is SEHNR and CDR2 is FQNEAQ (reference sequence). The CDR3 runs to 14 residues. CDR3 in amino acids: CASSPHYGSYEQYF. The CDR3 nucleotides are TGTGCCAGCAGCCCCCATTATGGGTCCTACGAGCAGTACTTC.

A few counts support this clonotype. V gene TRBV7-3 combines with J gene TRBJ2-1; either TRBD1 or TRBD2 may supply D (5 bases each). From germline, CDR1 is SGHTA and CDR2 FQGTGA. This CDR3 has 16 residues. V was trimmed by 2 bases and J by 2 bases, leaving 13 bases between them. The CDR3, as DNA: TGTGCCAGCAGCTTATCGGTGAGGGGCCCCTACAATGAGCAGTTCTTC. As protein: CASSLSVRGPYNEQFF. Complete variable domain (other parts from reference TRBV7-3 and TRBJ2-1): GAGVSQTPSNKVTEKGKYVELRCDPISGHTALYWYRQSLGQGPEFLIYFQGTGAADDSGLPNDRFFAVRPEGSVSTLKIQRTERGDSAVYLCASSLSVRGPYNEQFFGPGTRLTVL.

The rearrangement links TRBV12-3 or TRBV12-4 to TRBJ2-2, with 8 positions matching TRBD1. Unmatched junction bases numbered 7, after V lost 5 bases and J lost 2 bases. The CDR3 is 16 residues long. The CDR3: CASSPTGGPNTGELFF. The DNA for the CDR3 is TGTGCCAGCAGTCCCACAGGGGGTCCTAACACCGGGGAGCTGTTTTTT.

This clonotype occurred a few times. This chain connects TRBV7-2 to TRBJ2-2; the D gene is possibly TRBD2 (6 bases). Germline-derived CDR1 and CDR2 are SGHTA and FQGNSA. V was pared by 5 bases and J by 7 bases, with 17 bases between. The CDR3 spans 15 residues. The chain's CDR3 is CASSPGLHGGGELFF. CDR3 sequence (DNA): TGTGCCAGCAGCCCGGGACTTCACGGTGGCGGGGAGCTGTTTTTT. Based on the CDR3 plus reference TRBV7-2 and TRBJ2-2, the full variable domain is GAGVSQSPSNKVTEKGKDVELRCDPISGHTALYWYRQSLGQGLEFLIYFQGNSAPDKSGLPSDRFSAERTGGSVSTLTIQRTQQEDSAVYLCASSPGLHGGGELFFGEGSRLTVL.